This T cell receptor (beta chain) stems from a study of beta chain features in type 1 diabetes. Overall study: Patients shared similar age, gender and cell yields with healthy donors. Examination spanned about 110 million sorted cells from all samples.

This clone came up a few times. What it recognizes is unknown. Each of the sorted populations had a purity greater than 98%. General study results and limits: The study found moderately but significantly shorter TCRB CDR3s in all four CD4+ subsets of Type 1 diabetes patients. The question left open here concerned HLA type influencing TCRB rearrangement.

V gave up 1 base and J gave up 0 bases; unmatched junction bases: 5. Germline V gene lookup returns CDR1 GTSNPN and CDR2 SVGIG (reference sequence). The CDR3 consists of 15 residues. What was sequenced were expressed TCRB transcripts, since all of the isolated RNA had been reverse transcribed. Measured with immunoSEQ multiplex PCR; TCRdb has only the in-frame clones, and not every one. The sample contains 200,000 to 250,000 clones, approximately 16% of which appear only once. The rearrangement links TRBV30 to TRBJ1-1, with TRBD1 matching 7 bases. The sequence was obtained from a man aged 25-45 years with type 1 diabetes. Material: naive CD4+ T cells from blood. The CDR3 bases are TGTGCCTGGAGTGATATCGACAGGGTGAACACTGAAGCTTTCTTT. This translates into CAWSDIDRVNTEAFF.